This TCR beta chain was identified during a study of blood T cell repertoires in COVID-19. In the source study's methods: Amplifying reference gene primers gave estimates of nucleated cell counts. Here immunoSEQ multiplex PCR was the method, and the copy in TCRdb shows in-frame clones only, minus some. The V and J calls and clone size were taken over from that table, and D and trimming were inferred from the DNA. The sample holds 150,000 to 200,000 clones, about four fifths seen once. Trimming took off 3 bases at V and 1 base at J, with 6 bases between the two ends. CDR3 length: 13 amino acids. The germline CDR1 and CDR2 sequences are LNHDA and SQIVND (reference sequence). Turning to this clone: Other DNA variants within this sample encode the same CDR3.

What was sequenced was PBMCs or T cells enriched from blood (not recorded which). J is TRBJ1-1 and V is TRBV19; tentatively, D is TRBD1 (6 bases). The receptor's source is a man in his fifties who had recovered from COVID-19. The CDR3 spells CASSIRGNTEAFF. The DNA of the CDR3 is TGTGCCAGTAGTATCAGGGGGAACACTGAAGCTTTCTTT.